This T cell receptor beta chain was identified in a study of shared T cell receptors in the human thymus listed by TCRdb under 2021. Notes on the research overall: The study investigated the way shared, self-reactive T-cell receptor alpha chains are produced in the human thymus.

This clone came up once. The target of this receptor is not known. No much larger clone exists at a distance of one base, and base qualities are not known. Trimming removed 6 bases from V and 1 base from J; the gene matches leave 13 bases unexplained. For CDR1 and CDR2, the germline V gene lists ENHRY and SYGVKD. The CDR3 measures 17 amino acids from cysteine to phenylalanine. Left in the record is the CDR3 DNA by itself, 51 bases read in frame from the first base. The library came from the immunoSEQ multiplex PCR assay. Held by TCRdb, this immuneACCESS table contains in-frame sequences only and omits some clones. Under half of the omission traces to an unresolved V gene where checked; the cause of the rest is unknown. Counted in this sample were 650,000 to 950,000 clones; 80% to 90% of them appeared once. 0.008% to 0.011% of the sample rests with the top ten. The sample also formed part of further work on human thymus T cells. Looking at the second paper: The donors were immunologically healthy infants in Finland who had open corrective cardiac surgery for congenital heart defects. The thymus tissue came from surgical resects taken out during corrective cardiac surgery. Biased V and J gene segment usage appeared to be present in both thymic and peripheral blood repertoires. According to the related research, thymic TCR repertoires were highly overlapping among unrelated individuals. The study characterized TCR alpha and beta repertoires from fewer than ten infant thymus samples and a few related peripheral blood samples. The infant donors were roughly 7 to 244 days old, and the cohort included roughly six males and two females. Thymocytes were freed from the tissue by mechanical means and kept at -70 degrees C as pellets of roughly 8.5-31 million cells. A QIAsymphony instrument was used to extract genomic DNA from the frozen cell pellets. Using the immunoSEQ multiplex PCR assay, the TCRB and TCRAD loci were amplified from a standardized quantity of quality-controlled genomic DNA. The amplicons covered the V(D)J region and were long enough to include the CDR3 and to identify the V and J genes. Through the commercial immunoSEQ service, the amplicons were sequenced on an Illumina platform. Primer bias and sequencing errors were corrected as previously described, and TCRAD and TCRB were defined on the basis of the IMGT database. The repertoires were analysed using immunoSEQ Analyzer 3.0 and VDJTools for basic statistics, V/J segment usage, diversity estimates, rarefaction and pairwise overlap. Diversity was estimated with Chao1, ChaoE, Efron-Thisted, Shannon and inverse Simpson indices, and also on datasets down-sampled to the smallest sample. Repertoire overlap was determined by strict matching of CDR3 nucleotide sequence, V gene and J gene, and Jaccard-based multidimensional scaling clustering was applied. On average, roughly 810,000 unique TCRB clonotypes were obtained from thymus samples, compared with some 84,000 from blood samples.

The chain couples TRBV10-3 to TRBJ1-1, and TRBD1 matches 8 of the central bases. This clonotype originated in a girl under three years old with a congenital heart defect. Donor details come from another sample of the same person, matched by shared clones. The sequencing input was thymocytes. The DNA sequence reads TGTGCCATCAGGATCGACCGTTCAGGGGGCCCGAACACTGAAGCTTTCTTT. Translated, this gives CAIRIDRSGGPNTEAFF.